This T cell receptor (beta chain) is from a study of identical twins. Trimming cost V 0 bases and J 4 bases, with 5 bases left between them. Looked up from germline, CDR1 is DFQATT and CDR2 is SNEGSKA (reference sequence). The CDR3 length is 12 residues. One entry per CDR3 protein results from TCRdb running MiXCR on the 5' RACE reads. The table records more than 1.5 million distinct CDR3 sequences, 25% to 35% of them present only once. The sample consisted of cord blood. The V call is TRBV20-1, the J call TRBJ2-3; D not certain. The origin of this receptor is a newborn girl in good health. The CDR3 region has the DNA TGCAGTGCTAGAGACCAACCAGATACGCAGTATTTT. Protein sequence: CSARDQPDTQYF.